The present entry profiles one T cell receptor (beta chain) with its context. This entry is derived from a study of blood T cell repertoires in COVID-19. For the study at large: COVID-19 samples collected from the United States, Italy and Spain covered acute and convalescent phases. The cDNA or gDNA used as material had been derived from T cells, B-cell-depleted T cells, or PBMCs.

Methods used by the authors: Amplification with reference gene primers provided the estimates of nucleated cell counts. The table came from immunoSEQ multiplex PCR; TCRdb's copy has only in-frame clones and leaves some out. That table gives V, J and clone size, and the DNA gave D and trimming. The table records about 59,000 clones, approximately 83% of them present only once. Germline V gene lookup returns CDR1 MNHEY and CDR2 SVGAGI. The CDR3 is 13 amino acids. J lost 2 bases, V lost 6 bases, and 4 bases had no gene match. The source of this sequence is a woman over 75 with acute or convalescent COVID-19. The sample taken for sequencing was peripheral blood. The chain is built from TRBV6-5 and TRBJ2-7; 7 nucleotides align to TRBD1. CDR3 residues: CASRSTGTYEQYF. CDR3 sequence (DNA): TGTGCCAGCAGGTCGACAGGGACCTACGAGCAGTACTTC.